Listed below are T cell receptor beta chains from one sample, sequenced in a study of blood T cell repertoires in COVID-19. Using immunoSEQ multiplex PCR, the repertoire was profiled, and TCRdb retains in-frame clones only, with some absent. The sample has 310,000 or so clones, roughly 88% seen once; the top ten hold 4%. The specimen was peripheral blood. The receptors derive from a woman aged 50 to 65 with active or convalescent COVID-19. Each CDR3 is given with its conserved first and last residue. D genes are given only for firm matches. Clone size appears in some rows only: once, few, many, or a class for an expanded clone.

J: TRBJ2-4; D: TRBD1; size: -; V: TRBV6-2/TRBV6-3; DNA: TGTGCCAGCAGTAAGCCGGGACAGGGTAGTAGAGAAGCCAAAAACATTCAGTACTTC; CDR3: CASSKPGQGSREAKNIQYF
J: TRBJ2-5; D: TRBD2; size: -; V: TRBV28; DNA: TGTGCCAGCAGTTTACTAGCGGGGGGACAGACCCAGTACTTC; CDR3: CASSLLAGGQTQYF
J: TRBJ1-2; D: -; size: -; V: TRBV5-4; DNA: TGTGCCAGCAGCTTGGCGCAGGTCGTCTATGGCTACACCTTC; CDR3: CASSLAQVVYGYTF
J: TRBJ2-1; D: -; size: once; V: TRBV4-1; DNA: TGCGCCAGCAGCCTCCTAGCGACCTCCTACAATGAGCAGTTCTTC; CDR3: CASSLLATSYNEQFF
J: TRBJ2-2; D: TRBD1; size: -; V: TRBV7-6; DNA: TGTGCCAGCAGCTTACGGACAGGGGACAACACCGGGGAGCTGTTTTTT; CDR3: CASSLRTGDNTGELFF
J: TRBJ1-1; D: -; size: -; V: TRBV25-1; DNA: TGTGCCAGCATGGGCAGAATGATGAACACTGAAGCTTTCTTT; CDR3: CASMGRMMNTEAFF
J: TRBJ2-7; D: TRBD2; size: -; V: TRBV4-3; DNA: TGCGCCAGCAGCCAAGACCCACCTAGCGGGGGTTCCTACGAGCAGTACTTC; CDR3: CASSQDPPSGGSYEQYF
J: TRBJ2-2; D: TRBD1; size: -; V: TRBV7-9; DNA: TGTGCCAGCAGCCGAGGGACAGACACCGGGGAGCTGTTTTTT; CDR3: CASSRGTDTGELFF
J: TRBJ2-1; D: TRBD2; size: -; V: TRBV5-1; DNA: TGCGCCAGCAGCACCGGGACTAGCGGGAGGGCATACAATGAGCAGTTCTTC; CDR3: CASSTGTSGRAYNEQFF
J: TRBJ2-4; D: TRBD1; size: -; V: TRBV7-2; DNA: TGTGCCAGCAGCAGGGACAGGCAAAACATTCAGTACTTC; CDR3: CASSRDRQNIQYF
J: TRBJ1-5; D: -; size: -; V: TRBV28; DNA: TGTGCCAGCACCCCAAATCTCAGAGCGGGCAATCAGCCCCAGCATTTT; CDR3: CASTPNLRAGNQPQHF
J: TRBJ1-1; D: TRBD1; size: once; V: TRBV29-1; DNA: TGCAGCGTACCGGACGACGGACAGGGACCTGAAGCTTTCTTT; CDR3: CSVPDDGQGPEAFF
J: TRBJ2-5; D: TRBD1; size: -; V: TRBV4-1; DNA: TGCGCCAGCAGCCAAGGCGGGACAGGCCAAGAGACCCAGTACTTC; CDR3: CASSQGGTGQETQYF
J: TRBJ1-2; D: TRBD1; size: -; V: TRBV6-2/TRBV6-3; DNA: TGTGCCAGCAGTCACCCAGGGGGCGCGGTCTATGGCTACACCTTC; CDR3: CASSHPGGAVYGYTF
J: TRBJ2-4; D: TRBD2; size: -; V: TRBV7-2; DNA: TGTGCCAGCACCCCCCCGGGACTAGGAAACATTCAGTACTTC; CDR3: CASTPPGLGNIQYF
J: TRBJ2-3; D: -; size: -; V: TRBV7-3; DNA: TGTGCCAGCAGCTTAAACGGCGGGGATACGCAGTATTTT; CDR3: CASSLNGGDTQYF
J: TRBJ1-5; D: -; size: -; V: TRBV7-2; DNA: TGTGCCAGCAGCCCCTCGGGAGGGAGGTTCGGCAATCAGCCCCAGCATTTT; CDR3: CASSPSGGRFGNQPQHF
J: TRBJ1-2; D: -; size: few; V: TRBV4-1; DNA: TGCGCCAGCAGCCAAGACAGCTATGGCTACACCTTC; CDR3: CASSQDSYGYTF
J: TRBJ1-2; D: -; size: -; V: TRBV5-1; DNA: TGCGCCAGCAGCTTGGCCCCGGAGGGCTATGGCTACACCTTC; CDR3: CASSLAPEGYGYTF
J: TRBJ1-5; D: TRBD1; size: -; V: TRBV6-2/TRBV6-3; DNA: TGTGCCAGCAGCGAGATTTCCGGGGACAGGGGTCAGCCCCAGCATTTT; CDR3: CASSEISGDRGQPQHF
J: TRBJ1-3; D: -; size: few; V: TRBV9; DNA: TGTGCCAGCAGCGTAGCTACTTTGGGGGCATCTGGAAACACCATATATTTT; CDR3: CASSVATLGASGNTIYF
J: TRBJ2-7; D: -; size: -; V: TRBV2; DNA: TGTGCCAGCAGCGGGGTCTCCTACGAGCAGTACTTC; CDR3: CASSGVSYEQYF
J: TRBJ1-2; D: TRBD1; size: -; V: TRBV27; DNA: TGTGCCAGCAGGAGGACAGGATTGAACTATGGCTACACCTTC; CDR3: CASRRTGLNYGYTF
J: TRBJ1-3; D: -; size: -; V: TRBV6-6; DNA: TGTGCCAGCAGCTTAGGACAGTCTGGAAACACCATATATTTT; CDR3: CASSLGQSGNTIYF
J: TRBJ2-2; D: TRBD2; size: -; V: TRBV3-1/TRBV3-2; DNA: TGTGCCAGCAGCCCAGCGGGGGGGGGCACCGGGGAGCTGTTTTTT; CDR3: CASSPAGGGTGELFF
J: TRBJ1-3; D: -; size: -; V: TRBV15; DNA: TGTGCCACCAGCAGAGTATCGAAGTCCGGAGACACCATATATTTT; CDR3: CATSRVSKSGDTIYF
J: TRBJ2-5; D: -; size: once; V: TRBV11-2; DNA: TGTGCCAGCAGCCGTGCTTCGGAGGCCCAGTACTTC; CDR3: CASSRASEAQYF
J: TRBJ1-2; D: -; size: -; V: TRBV24-1; DNA: TGTGCCACCAGCCGTCGAGAGAGGAACTATGGCTACACCTTC; CDR3: CATSRRERNYGYTF
J: TRBJ2-7; D: -; size: -; V: TRBV6-1; DNA: TGTGCCAGCAGTGAAATGAGCGGCGGTGTATTCCTCGAGCAGTACTTC; CDR3: CASSEMSGGVFLEQYF
J: TRBJ1-2; D: -; size: -; V: TRBV15; DNA: TGTGCCACCAGTCCCCAAGGGTTAGACAGGTTTAACTATGGCTACACCTTC; CDR3: CATSPQGLDRFNYGYTF
J: TRBJ1-5; D: -; size: -; V: TRBV2; DNA: TGTGCCAGCAGTGGTGGGGCGAGTAGCAATCAGCCCCAGCATTTT; CDR3: CASSGGASSNQPQHF
J: TRBJ1-5; D: -; size: -; V: TRBV28; DNA: TGTGCCAGCAGTCCTACAACAGGTTTTAGCAATCAGCCCCAGCATTTT; CDR3: CASSPTTGFSNQPQHF
J: TRBJ1-1; D: -; size: -; V: TRBV7-2; DNA: TGTGCCAGCAGCTTATTCCCGGAGGTTAACACTGAAGCTTTCTTT; CDR3: CASSLFPEVNTEAFF
J: TRBJ1-2; D: TRBD1; size: -; V: TRBV30; DNA: TGTGCCTGGAGTGTAACCACAGGGGCTGGCTACACCTTC; CDR3: CAWSVTTGAGYTF
J: TRBJ2-7; D: -; size: few; V: TRBV3-1/TRBV3-2; DNA: TGTGCCAGCAAACCCCAGGAGGGCCCCTACGAGCAGTACTTC; CDR3: CASKPQEGPYEQYF
J: TRBJ2-3; D: -; size: -; V: TRBV7-2; DNA: TGTGCCAGCAGCTTTGGGGACATATCAACAGATACGCAGTATTTT; CDR3: CASSFGDISTDTQYF
J: TRBJ1-4; D: -; size: once; V: TRBV11-2; DNA: TGTGCCAGCAGCTTAGGTAGGGGGAACAATGAAAAACTGTTTTTT; CDR3: CASSLGRGNNEKLFF
J: TRBJ1-2; D: TRBD1; size: -; V: TRBV6-2/TRBV6-3; DNA: TGTGCCAGCAGCCTACGACAGCGGACAGGGAGCTACTATGGCTACACCTTC; CDR3: CASSLRQRTGSYYGYTF
J: TRBJ2-7; D: TRBD2; size: -; V: TRBV27; DNA: TGTGCCAGCAGCCAGAGGGCGGGAGAGGTGCAGTACTTC; CDR3: CASSQRAGEVQYF
J: TRBJ2-2; D: TRBD2; size: -; V: TRBV6-2/TRBV6-3; DNA: TGTGCCAGCAGACCTACTAGCGGGGGGGACCCTTGGCGGACCGGGGAGCTGTTTTTT; CDR3: CASRPTSGGDPWRTGELFF
J: TRBJ1-2; D: TRBD1; size: -; V: TRBV19; DNA: TGTGCCAGTAGTATTGGGACAGCTCGCTACACCTTC; CDR3: CASSIGTARYTF
J: TRBJ2-7; D: TRBD2; size: once; V: TRBV5-1; DNA: TGCGCCAGCAGCTCCACGGGGGGGGGATCCCACGAGCAGTACTTC; CDR3: CASSSTGGGSHEQYF
J: TRBJ2-7; D: TRBD2; size: -; V: TRBV7-8; DNA: TGTGCCAGCCGGGCTAGCGGGGACAACGAGCAGTACTTC; CDR3: CASRASGDNEQYF
J: TRBJ2-1; D: TRBD2; size: -; V: TRBV5-1; DNA: TGCGCCAGCAGCTTACTAGCGGGGGGCTTTAATGAGCAGTTCTTC; CDR3: CASSLLAGGFNEQFF
J: TRBJ2-7; D: -; size: once; V: TRBV12-3/TRBV12-4; DNA: TGTGCCAGCAGTTTCGGCAGGTACGACGAGCAGTACTTC; CDR3: CASSFGRYDEQYF
J: TRBJ1-1; D: -; size: -; V: TRBV6-5; DNA: TGTGCCAGCAGTTCGATCGCGGCAGGGGTTAACACTGAAGCTTTCTTT; CDR3: CASSSIAAGVNTEAFF
J: TRBJ1-2; D: -; size: once; V: TRBV12-3/TRBV12-4; DNA: TGTGCCAGCAGCCAGACAGGTCTTGGCTACACCTTC; CDR3: CASSQTGLGYTF
J: TRBJ1-6; D: -; size: -; V: TRBV7-2; DNA: TGTGCCAGCAGCTTAAGACAGCTCGCCTCACCCCTCCACTTT; CDR3: CASSLRQLASPLHF
J: TRBJ1-1; D: -; size: -; V: TRBV29-1; DNA: TGCAGCGTCTTACTTCCGGGGAACACTGAAGCTTTCTTT; CDR3: CSVLLPGNTEAFF
J: TRBJ1-2; D: TRBD1; size: -; V: TRBV2; DNA: TGTGCCAGCAGTGAAAGGCGGACAGGGAACTATGGCTACACCTTC; CDR3: CASSERRTGNYGYTF
J: TRBJ1-5; D: TRBD1; size: once; V: TRBV7-2; DNA: TGTGCCAGCAGCACCCGAGGACAGGATGATCAGCCCCAGCATTTT; CDR3: CASSTRGQDDQPQHF
J: TRBJ1-2; D: TRBD1; size: -; V: TRBV6-2/TRBV6-3; DNA: TGTGCCAGCAGTCCGACAGGGGGAGGAAGTGGCTACACCTTC; CDR3: CASSPTGGGSGYTF
J: TRBJ1-6; D: -; size: once; V: TRBV12-3/TRBV12-4; DNA: TGTGCCAGCAGCGAGGTGAACAATTCACCCCTCCACTTT; CDR3: CASSEVNNSPLHF
J: TRBJ1-4; D: TRBD1; size: -; V: TRBV2; DNA: TGTGCCAGCAGTCCGGGACAGGGGGCCGATTGGCTTTTT; CDR3: CASSPGQGADWLF
J: TRBJ1-1; D: -; size: -; V: TRBV2; DNA: TGTGCCAGCAGCCCCGGAGGGCCGTATTCTGAAGCTTTCTTT; CDR3: CASSPGGPYSEAFF
J: TRBJ2-5; D: TRBD1; size: -; V: TRBV28; DNA: TGTGCCAGCAGTTTACCGGGACAGGGGGCTTTGACCCAGTACTTC; CDR3: CASSLPGQGALTQYF